These 10 T cell receptor beta chains originate from one sample sequenced in a study of shared clonotypes between healthy human individuals. The data were produced by immunoSEQ multiplex PCR, yet TCRdb's version contains in-frame clones alone and is incomplete. This sample has 490,000 or so clones; about three quarters occur once, and the top ten carry roughly 13%. Specimen: PBMCs. The receptors come from a woman between 35 and 50 years old in good health. Some clones in this sample may be carry-over from other donors' samples.

This rearrangement joins TRBV10-1 to TRBJ2-7, with 11 bases that match TRBD2. The germline gives CDR1 WNHNN, CDR2 SYGVQD (reference sequence). V lost 11 bases, J lost 4 bases, and 16 bases stayed unmatched. The CDR3 runs 16 residues. In nucleotides, the CDR3 is TGCGCCCCACGGGGGGTAATAGCGGGAGGGCGGTACGAGCAGTACTTC. Amino acid sequence: CAPRGVIAGGRYEQYF.

This clone was seen more than once but under ten times. This chain joins TRBV7-9 and TRBJ2-7; D gene unclear. Trimming stripped 5 bases from V and 1 base from J, with 12 bases between. This CDR3 spans 14 amino acids. The germline V gene encodes CDR1 SEHNR and CDR2 FQNEAQ (reference sequence). DNA for the CDR3: TGTGCCAGCAGCAGGGCTACGATATCCTACGAGCAGTACTTC. Translation: CASSRATISYEQYF.

V gene TRBV6-6 combines with J gene TRBJ2-1; D gene unclear. The CDR3 totals 12 residues. Trimming took off 2 bases at V and 8 bases at J, with 7 bases between the two ends. CDR1 MNHNY and CDR2 SVGAGI come from the germline V gene (reference sequence). CDR3 nucleotide sequence: TGTGCCAGCAGTTACGCCGGTGATGAGCAGTTCTTC. Residues: CASSYAGDEQFF.

This clone was seen ten or more times. The chain links TRBV4-1 to TRBJ1-4, with 9 bases that match TRBD1. Germline V lookup: CDR1 MGHRA, CDR2 YSYEKL. CDR3 length equals 17 residues. V lost 4 bases to trimming and J lost 8 bases; unmatched junction nucleotides: 14. The chain's CDR3 is CASSPSRDRVGREKLFF. CDR3 nucleotide sequence: TGCGCCAGCAGCCCGTCCCGGGACAGGGTTGGGAGAGAAAAACTGTTTTTT.

The chain employs TRBV7-3 and TRBJ2-1; TRBD2 is a possible D gene (7 bases). From germline, CDR1 is SGHTA and CDR2 FQGTGA. V lost 2 bases to trimming and J lost 4 bases, with 12 bases between them. The CDR3 totals 15 residues. The CDR3, as DNA: TGTGCCAGCAGCTTAGCGGGGGCTTCGTACAATGAGCAGTTCTTC. Translation gives CASSLAGASYNEQFF.

This clone showed up just once. V and J are TRBV2 and TRBJ2-7; TRBD1 aligns across 8 bases. CDR1 is SNHLY, CDR2 FYNNEI, per germline. The CDR3 covers 15 residues. V trimming: 5 bases; J trimming: 6 bases; junction bases outside the gene matches: 12. CDR3 bases: TGTGCCAGCAGTCCGGCAGGGGGCGACGGTGGCGAGCAGTACTTC. It is translated as CASSPAGGDGGEQYF. The full variable domain, its missing parts supplied by reference TRBV2 and TRBJ2-7, is EPEVTQTPSHQVTQMGQEVILRCVPISNHLYFYWYRQILGQKVEFLVSFYNNEISEKSEIFDDQFSVERPDGSNFTLKIRSTKLEDSAMYFCASSPAGGDGGEQYFGPGTRLTVT.

The chain links TRBV5-1 to TRBJ2-3; 10 bases map to TRBD1. Germline V gene data show CDR1 as SGHRS and CDR2 as YFSETQ. There are 15 residues in the CDR3. Trimming at V came to 0 bases and at J to 3 bases, leaving 1 base not matched to a gene. This CDR3 is CASSLGDRGTDTQYF. Written as DNA, the CDR3 is TGCGCCAGCAGCTTGGGGGACAGGGGTACAGATACGCAGTATTTT.

This clone appeared a single time. V is TRBV2 and J is TRBJ2-7, with D tentatively TRBD2 (6 bases). Germline assignment: CDR1 SNHLY and CDR2 FYNNEI. The CDR3 loop spans 11 amino acids. V shed 7 bases and J shed 3 bases, with 7 bases lying between them. The chain's CDR3 is CASTAGYEQYF. For the CDR3, the DNA is TGTGCCAGCACAGCGGGCTACGAGCAGTACTTC.

The genes are TRBV9 and TRBJ2-1; 9 positions agree with TRBD2. V trimming: 2 bases; J trimming: 1 base; junction bases outside the gene matches: 10. CDR3 length equals 18 residues. The V gene's germline CDR1 is SGDLS and CDR2 YYNGEE. The CDR3 DNA reads as TGTGCCAGCAGCGTCGCCCGGGCTAGCGGGAAGTCCTACAATGAGCAGTTCTTC. As protein: CASSVARASGKSYNEQFF.

The chain joins TRBV2 to TRBJ1-5; the match to TRBD1 covers 8 bases. The CDR3 extends over 14 amino acids. J lost 4 bases, V lost 5 bases, and 4 bases had no gene match. Germline V gene sequence: CDR1 SNHLY, CDR2 FYNNEI. The CDR3 is CASSYDRGNQPQHF. The DNA for the CDR3 is TGTGCCAGCAGTTACGACAGGGGAAATCAGCCCCAGCATTTT.